The subject of this entry is one T cell receptor beta chain. The antigen is unknown. Alongside a J-beta primer mix, a sample-barcoded 5' primer served in a second PCR lasting about 7 to 11 cycles. TCRdb processed the 5' RACE reads anew with MiXCR; each CDR3 protein has one entry. The sample has 1,800,000 or so distinct CDR3 sequences, 35% to 50% seen once; the top ten hold about 21%. This specimen comes from a study of blood T cells in healthy people across ages. Findings and limits, study-wide: Researchers deemed the diversity estimates from one million T cells underestimates. A strong correlation between TCR beta diversity and naive T cell percentage was seen. Across the age range, TCR beta diversity per million T cells fell in a roughly linear way.

Germline V gene data show CDR1 as MNHEY and CDR2 as SVGEGT. Trimming took 7 bases from V and 4 from J, leaving 17 bases between them. The CDR3 spans 14 residues. The source material was blood. The source of this sequence is a human donor in good health. The chain links TRBV6-2 or TRBV6-3 to TRBJ2-7; D possibly corresponds to TRBD1 (6 bases). The DNA of the CDR3 is TGTGCCAGCATTCCGGACAGTCGGCTGTACGAGCAGTACTTC. Protein: CASIPDSRLYEQYF.